This entry describes one TCR beta chain. Only a few counts were recorded for this clonotype. It has no known antigen specificity. Base qualities are not recorded, but no much larger clone differs from it by a single base. This sample was taken from a study of T cells in Graves' hyperthyroidism and ophthalmopathy (dated by TCRdb to the late 2010s). Broadly, across the study: Peripheral blood samples were taken at initial diagnosis, before any treatment was given. To identify TCR V-J signatures that set the groups apart, the researchers used a discovery cohort of about a hundred patients, made up of around 40 with Graves' ophthalmopathy and 57 with stable Graves' hyperthyroidism. Whether ophthalmopathy could be predicted prospectively was tested in an independent validation cohort made up of 18 to 20 hyperthyroidism patients plus 17 patients who later progressed to ophthalmopathy. The 100 or so discovery patients were divided at random into training and test sets in a 7:3 ratio. Thyroid tissue and blood T-cell repertoires from about six Graves' hyperthyroidism patients were also compared in the study. After blood sampling, hyperthyroidism patients were treated with methimazole at a starting dose of 30 mg daily, and ophthalmopathy patients were treated with high-dose intravenous methylprednisolone. The paper reports TCR Vbeta CDR3 sequencing of more than 120 peripheral blood samples: around 45 ophthalmopathy, under 85 hyperthyroidism and roughly 17 progressor patients.

What the study reported, not specific to this receptor: During validation, the model predicted progression to ophthalmopathy a median of roughly 7.1 months ahead of onset, with just under 71% sensitivity and almost 75% specificity. In cross-validation, a model built on a 13 V-J signature told ophthalmopathy apart from stable hyperthyroidism with approximately 90% sensitivity and around 83% specificity, and in testing the same model reached 80%/75%. Most expanded thyroid clonotypes (frequency above 0.001) were also detected in blood, a finding suggesting that blood repertoires may reflect thyroid immune responses. Sample size was not statistically predetermined, and blinding of investigators to group allocation was not performed.

Amplification of TCR beta CDR3 regions was carried out from RNA transcripts. For the first round of RT-PCR on the TCR CDR3, the HTBI primer set was used together with the Qiagen OneStep RT-PCR kit. Libraries were constructed in a second round of multiplex PCR, after which size selection and purification were carried out. Sequencing of the libraries was done on an Illumina HiSeq2000 using paired-end 100 bp reads. Per the source publication's procedure: SOAPnuke was used to process the raw data, with reads discarded if the reads contained adapters or uncalled bases, had a mean Phred below 15, or lacked an exact constant-primer or identifier match. COPE v1.2.5 was used to merge high-quality paired reads, and clonotypes were defined as unique nucleotide sequences. MiTCR v1.1 was used to align the clonotypes against IMGT TRBV, TRBD and TRBJ reference segments. The analysis was restricted to V-J combinations with a frequency above 0.0001, which together covered 99.2% of the repertoires. A TCS score was defined as the ratio of F50 (clonal expansion) to E x V (chaos), with BLOSUM62-based TCRdist applied between CDR3 peptides within each V-J. Welch's t-statistics and random forest reduced roughly 500 V-J features to 10 to 15, which were used in a naive Bayes classifier (R e1071). TCRdb reprocessing: public reads trimmed at Q25 with fastp, clones called with MiXCR, in-frame beta chains kept. Merged by CDR3 protein, the rows form single entries marked with the most common genes and DNA. In this record, the V and J calls reflect TCRdb's handling and not the investigators' own analysis. The sample table records 550,000 to 850,000 distinct CDR3 sequences; around 20% of these occur just once. The ten largest make up 16% of the sample.

Sequences DFQATT (CDR1) and SNEGSKA (CDR2) are obtained from the germline V gene (reference sequence). The CDR3 has 14 amino acids, counting the end cysteine and phenylalanine. CDR3 DNA only is kept here, 42 bases in frame from base 1. V is trimmed back by 6 bases and J by 5 bases, and the junction contains 6 bases that no gene match accounts for. Hyperthyroidism patients were newly diagnosed, with disease duration under 2 months, and aged 18 to 65 years. Patients with uncontrolled infections, other autoimmune diseases, pregnancy or lactation were excluded. Diagnoses relied on clinical symptoms, serum thyroxine and TRAb, thyroid ultrasound and orbital computed tomography. For progressor patients, blood was drawn at the first diagnosis of hyperthyroidism, before any ophthalmopathy symptoms had appeared. Ficoll-Paque density gradient centrifugation was used to isolate PBMCs from approximately 11 ml of fresh peripheral blood. Progressor patients were first diagnosed with Graves' hyperthyroidism and then developed ophthalmopathy during follow-up. Trizol reagent was used to extract total RNA, and RNA quality was then checked on an Agilent 2100 Bioanalyzer.

This TCR was sampled from a woman in her forties or fifties with Graves' hyperthyroidism that later progressed to Graves' ophthalmopathy. The sample comprised blood. Here the chain combines TRBV20-1 and TRBJ2-2; 10 of the junction bases match TRBD2. CDR3 protein: CSAVLAGLTGELFF. The nucleotide sequence is given as TGCAGTGCAGTACTAGCGGGGCTTACCGGGGAGCTGTTTTTT.